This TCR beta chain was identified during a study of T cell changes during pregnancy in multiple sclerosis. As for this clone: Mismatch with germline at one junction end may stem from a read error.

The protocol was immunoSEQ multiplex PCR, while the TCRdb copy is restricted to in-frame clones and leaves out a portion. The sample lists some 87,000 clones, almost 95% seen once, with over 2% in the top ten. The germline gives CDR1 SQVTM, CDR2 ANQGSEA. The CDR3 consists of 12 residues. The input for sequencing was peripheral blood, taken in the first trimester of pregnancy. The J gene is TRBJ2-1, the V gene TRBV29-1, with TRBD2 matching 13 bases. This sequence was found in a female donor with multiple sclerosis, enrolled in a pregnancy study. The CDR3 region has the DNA TGCAGCGTCGAAAACCCCGGGACTAGCGGGGTCTTC. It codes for CSVENPGTSGVF.